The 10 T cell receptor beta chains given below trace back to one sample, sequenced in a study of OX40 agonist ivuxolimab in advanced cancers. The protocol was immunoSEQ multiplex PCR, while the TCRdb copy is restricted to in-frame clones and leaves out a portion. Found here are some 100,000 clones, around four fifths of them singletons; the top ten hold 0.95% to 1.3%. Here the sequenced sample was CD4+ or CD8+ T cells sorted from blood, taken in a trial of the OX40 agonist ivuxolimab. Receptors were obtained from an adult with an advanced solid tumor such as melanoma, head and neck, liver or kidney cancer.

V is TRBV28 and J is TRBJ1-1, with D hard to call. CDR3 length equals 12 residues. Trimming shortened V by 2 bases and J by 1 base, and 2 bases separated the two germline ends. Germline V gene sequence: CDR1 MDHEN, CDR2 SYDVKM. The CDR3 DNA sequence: TGTGCCAGCAGTTTAGGGAACACTGAAGCTTTCTTT. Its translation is CASSLGNTEAFF.

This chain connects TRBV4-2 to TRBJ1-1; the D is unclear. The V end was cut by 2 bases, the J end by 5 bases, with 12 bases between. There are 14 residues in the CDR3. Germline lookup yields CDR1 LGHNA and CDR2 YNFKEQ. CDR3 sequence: CASSQRLERTEAFF. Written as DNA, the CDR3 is TGTGCCAGCAGCCAAAGACTTGAGAGGACTGAAGCTTTCTTT.

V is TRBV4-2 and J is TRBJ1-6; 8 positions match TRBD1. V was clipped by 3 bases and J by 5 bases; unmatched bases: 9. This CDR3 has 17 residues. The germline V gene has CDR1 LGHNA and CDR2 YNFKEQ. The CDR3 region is CASSQGGTGDNNSPLHF. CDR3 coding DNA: TGTGCCAGCAGCCAGGGGGGGACAGGAGACAATAATTCACCCCTCCACTTT.

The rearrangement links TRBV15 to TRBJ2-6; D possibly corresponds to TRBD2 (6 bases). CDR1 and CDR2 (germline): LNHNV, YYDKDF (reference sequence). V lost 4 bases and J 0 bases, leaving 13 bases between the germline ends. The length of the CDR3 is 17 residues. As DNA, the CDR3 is TGTGCCACCAGCACTGGGGGACTTCTCTCTGGGGCCAACGTCCTGACTTTC. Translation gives CATSTGGLLSGANVLTF.

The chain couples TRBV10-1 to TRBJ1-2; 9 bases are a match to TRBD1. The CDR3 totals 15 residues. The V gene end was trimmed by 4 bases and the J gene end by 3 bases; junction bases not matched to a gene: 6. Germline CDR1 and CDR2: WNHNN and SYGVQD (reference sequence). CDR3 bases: TGCGCCAGCAGTGCCGGGACAGGGTTGGACTATGGCTACACCTTC. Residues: CASSAGTGLDYGYTF.

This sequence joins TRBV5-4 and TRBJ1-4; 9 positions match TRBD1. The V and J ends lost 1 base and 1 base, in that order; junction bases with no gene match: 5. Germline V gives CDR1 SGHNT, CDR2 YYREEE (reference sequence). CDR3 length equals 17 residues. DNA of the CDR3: TGTGCCAGCAGCTTGATGGGACAGGGAAGAACTAATGAAAAACTGTTTTTT. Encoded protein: CASSLMGQGRTNEKLFF.

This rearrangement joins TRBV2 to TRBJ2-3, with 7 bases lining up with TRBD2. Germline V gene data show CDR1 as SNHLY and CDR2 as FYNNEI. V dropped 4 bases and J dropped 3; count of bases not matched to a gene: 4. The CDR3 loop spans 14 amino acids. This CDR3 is CASSGEGGTDTQYF. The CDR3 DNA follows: TGTGCCAGCAGTGGGGAGGGCGGTACAGATACGCAGTATTTT. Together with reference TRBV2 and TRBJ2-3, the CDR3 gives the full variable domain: EPEVTQTPSHQVTQMGQEVILRCVPISNHLYFYWYRQILGQKVEFLVSFYNNEISEKSEIFDDQFSVERPDGSNFTLKIRSTKLEDSAMYFCASSGEGGTDTQYFGPGTRLTVL.

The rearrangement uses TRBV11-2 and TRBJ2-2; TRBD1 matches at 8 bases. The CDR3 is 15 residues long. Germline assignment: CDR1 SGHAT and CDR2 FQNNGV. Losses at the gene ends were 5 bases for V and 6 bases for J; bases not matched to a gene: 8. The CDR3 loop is CASSRRTGHPGELFF. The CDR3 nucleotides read TGTGCCAGCAGCCGCCGGACAGGGCACCCCGGGGAGCTGTTTTTT.

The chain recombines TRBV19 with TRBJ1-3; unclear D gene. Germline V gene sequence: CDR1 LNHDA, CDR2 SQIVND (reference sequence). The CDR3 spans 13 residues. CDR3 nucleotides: TGTGCTACAAGGGTTTTCTCTGGAAACACCATATATTTT. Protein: CATRVFSGNTIYF.

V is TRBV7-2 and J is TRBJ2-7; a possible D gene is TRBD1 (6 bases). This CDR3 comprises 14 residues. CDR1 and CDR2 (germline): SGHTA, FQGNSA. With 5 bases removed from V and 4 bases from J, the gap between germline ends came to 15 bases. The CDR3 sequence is CASSQGSSSYEQYF. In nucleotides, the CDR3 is TGTGCCAGCAGCCAGGGGAGCAGCTCATACGAGCAGTACTTC. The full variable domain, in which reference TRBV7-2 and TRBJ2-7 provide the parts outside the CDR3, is GAGVSQSPSNKVTEKGKDVELRCDPISGHTALYWYRQSLGQGLEFLIYFQGNSAPDKSGLPSDRFSAERTGGSVSTLTIQRTQQEDSAVYLCASSQGSSSYEQYFGPGTRLTVT.